This TCR beta chain was identified during a study of control samples from healthy donors and cancer patients. Germline lookup yields CDR1 ENHRY and CDR2 SYGVKD. The CDR3 consists of 14 residues. Trimming cost V 8 bases and J 3 bases, with 14 bases left between them. Assay: immunoSEQ multiplex PCR; the TCRdb copy retains only in-frame clones and omits some. Here the sample spans roughly 120,000 clones, around 89% being singletons. The chain combines TRBV10-3 with TRBJ2-1, with D unclear. The specimen sequenced was blood. The TCR sequence derives from a woman aged 65 to 85 in good health. The CDR3 DNA sequence: TGTGCCATCGCCATAGCAACCAGCTACAATGAGCAGTTCTTC. It encodes CAIAIATSYNEQFF.